This TCR beta chain was sequenced in a study of blood T cell repertoires in COVID-19. Germline trimming cut 0 bases from V and 6 bases from J; bases unmatched to any gene: 9. Germline V lookup: CDR1 SGHRS, CDR2 YFSETQ. The CDR3 sequence is 16 residues long. Authors' analysis steps: Reference gene primers were amplified, and this amplification served to estimate nucleated cell counts. Measured with immunoSEQ multiplex PCR; TCRdb has only the in-frame clones, and not every one. V and J calls and clone size are as listed in that table; D and trimming were resolved from the DNA. The sample has 250,000 to 350,000 clones, roughly 90% seen once.

The clonotype was recovered from a middle-aged woman who had recovered from COVID-19. This chain uses TRBV5-1 with TRBJ2-3; 8 nucleotides line up with TRBD2. The material sequenced was peripheral blood. The CDR3 coding sequence is TGCGCCAGCAGCTTGGAACTAGCGGACCAGGGGGATACGCAGTATTTT. As protein: CASSLELADQGDTQYF.